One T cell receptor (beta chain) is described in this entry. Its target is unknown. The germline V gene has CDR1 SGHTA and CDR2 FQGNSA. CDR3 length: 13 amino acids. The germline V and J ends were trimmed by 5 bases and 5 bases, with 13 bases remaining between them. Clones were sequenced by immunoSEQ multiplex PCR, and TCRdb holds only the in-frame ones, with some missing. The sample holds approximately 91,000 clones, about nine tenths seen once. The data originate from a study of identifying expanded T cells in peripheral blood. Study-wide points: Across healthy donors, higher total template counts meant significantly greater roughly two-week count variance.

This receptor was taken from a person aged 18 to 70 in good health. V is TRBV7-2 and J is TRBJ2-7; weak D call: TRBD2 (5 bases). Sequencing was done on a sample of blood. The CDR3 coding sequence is TGTGCCAGCAGCCCAAACGCCGGGGACGAGCAGTACTTC. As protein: CASSPNAGDEQYF.